Sequencing of this T cell receptor (beta chain) was carried out in a study of T cells after yellow fever vaccination. The CDR3 sequence is 14 residues long. Germline V gene sequence: CDR1 SGHRS, CDR2 YFSETQ. V dropped 1 base and J dropped 2 bases, with 7 bases sitting between them. This clonotype was seen at least ten times. 5'RACE template switching added a universal primer site and UMIs to TCR cDNA. TCRdb itself ran the 5' RACE reads through MiXCR, one entry per CDR3 protein. The sample comprises about 340,000 distinct CDR3 sequences, 7.5% to 9% of which are singletons, and around 17% rests with the top ten.

The sequence was collected from a man aged 18-30 years who received the YFV17D yellow fever vaccine. This chain links TRBV5-1 with TRBJ1-3; unclear D gene. The input for sequencing was PBMCs, taken on the day of the first yellow fever vaccination. Here the CDR3 DNA reads TGCGCCAGCAGCTTGACCGGGGCTGGAAACACCATATATTTT. Translation gives CASSLTGAGNTIYF.